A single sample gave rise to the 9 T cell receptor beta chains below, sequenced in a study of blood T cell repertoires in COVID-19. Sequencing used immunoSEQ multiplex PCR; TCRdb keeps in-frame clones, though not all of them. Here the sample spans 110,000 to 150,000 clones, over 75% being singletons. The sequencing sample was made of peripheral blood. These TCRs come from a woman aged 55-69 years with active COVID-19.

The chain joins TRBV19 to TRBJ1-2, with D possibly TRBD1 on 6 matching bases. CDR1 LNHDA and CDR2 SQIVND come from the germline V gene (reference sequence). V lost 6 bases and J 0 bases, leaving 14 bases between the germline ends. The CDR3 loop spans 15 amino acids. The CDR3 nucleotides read TGTGCCAGTAGATACCGCAGGGGAGCTAACTATGGCTACACCTTC. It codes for CASRYRRGANYGYTF.

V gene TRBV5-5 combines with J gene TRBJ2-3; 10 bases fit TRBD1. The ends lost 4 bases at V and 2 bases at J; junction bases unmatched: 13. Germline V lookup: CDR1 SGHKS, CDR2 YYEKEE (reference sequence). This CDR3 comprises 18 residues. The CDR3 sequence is CASSTRPGQGIVTDTQYF. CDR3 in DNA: TGTGCCAGCAGCACCCGCCCGGGACAGGGGATAGTCACAGATACGCAGTATTTT.

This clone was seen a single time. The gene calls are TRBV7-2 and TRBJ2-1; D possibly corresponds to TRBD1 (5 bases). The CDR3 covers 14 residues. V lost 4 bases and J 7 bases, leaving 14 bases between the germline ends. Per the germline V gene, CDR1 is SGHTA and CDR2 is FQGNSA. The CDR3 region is CASSSSPGLNEQFF. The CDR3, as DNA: TGTGCCAGCAGCTCAAGTCCAGGGTTGAATGAGCAGTTCTTC.

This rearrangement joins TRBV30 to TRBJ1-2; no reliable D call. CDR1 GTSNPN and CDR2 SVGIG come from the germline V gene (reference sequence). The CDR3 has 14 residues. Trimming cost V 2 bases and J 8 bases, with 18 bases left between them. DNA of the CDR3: TGTGCCTGGAGTTTGGACTTGGAAGTACTAGGCTACACCTTC. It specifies CAWSLDLEVLGYTF.

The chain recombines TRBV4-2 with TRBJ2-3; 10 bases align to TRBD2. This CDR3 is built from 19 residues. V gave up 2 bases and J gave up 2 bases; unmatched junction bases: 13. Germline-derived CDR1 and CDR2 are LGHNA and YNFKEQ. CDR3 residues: CASSQMLAGVSASTDTQYF. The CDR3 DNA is TGTGCCAGCAGCCAAATGCTAGCGGGAGTCTCGGCGTCCACAGATACGCAGTATTTT.

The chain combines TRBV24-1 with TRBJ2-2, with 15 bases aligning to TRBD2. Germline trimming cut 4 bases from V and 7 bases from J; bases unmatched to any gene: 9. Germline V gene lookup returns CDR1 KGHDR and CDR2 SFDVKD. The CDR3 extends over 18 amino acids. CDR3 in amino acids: CATSDPGLAGGLSGELFF. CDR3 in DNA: TGTGCCACCAGTGACCCGGGACTAGCGGGAGGACTAAGCGGGGAGCTGTTTTTT.

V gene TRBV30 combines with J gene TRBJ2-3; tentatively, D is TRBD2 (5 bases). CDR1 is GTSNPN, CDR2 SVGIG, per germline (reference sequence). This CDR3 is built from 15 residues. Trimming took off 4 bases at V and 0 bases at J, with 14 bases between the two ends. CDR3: CAWKKDRGSTDTQYF. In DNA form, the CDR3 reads TGTGCCTGGAAGAAAGATAGAGGGAGCACAGATACGCAGTATTTT. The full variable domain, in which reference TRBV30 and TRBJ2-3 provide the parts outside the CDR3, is SQTIHQWPATLVQPVGSPLSLECTVEGTSNPNLYWYRQAAGRGLQLLFYSVGIGQISSEVPQNLSASRPQDRQFILSSKKLLLSDSGFYLCAWKKDRGSTDTQYFGPGTRLTVL.

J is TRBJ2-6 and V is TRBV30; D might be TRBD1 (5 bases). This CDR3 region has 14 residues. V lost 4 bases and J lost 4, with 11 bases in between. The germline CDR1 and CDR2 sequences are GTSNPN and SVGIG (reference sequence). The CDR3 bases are TGTGCCTGGAACCCCAGGGCCGGGGCCAACGTCCTGACTTTC. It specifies CAWNPRAGANVLTF. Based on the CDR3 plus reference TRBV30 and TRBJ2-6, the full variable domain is SQTIHQWPATLVQPVGSPLSLECTVEGTSNPNLYWYRQAAGRGLQLLFYSVGIGQISSEVPQNLSASRPQDRQFILSSKKLLLSDSGFYLCAWNPRAGANVLTFGAGSRLTVL.

In nucleotides, the CDR3 is TGTGCCAGCAGCTTTGGCAGCTACGAGCAGTACTTC. Its translation is CASSFGSYEQYF. The chain couples TRBV5-6 to TRBJ2-7, with D hard to call. CDR1 and CDR2 from the germline V gene are SGHDT and YYEEEE. V was cut by 2 bases and J by 3 bases, with 6 bases left in between. This CDR3 comprises 12 residues.